This is a list of T cell receptor beta chains from one sample in a study of OX40 agonist ivuxolimab in advanced cancers. TCRdb keeps only in-frame clones here, not all; method: immunoSEQ multiplex PCR. The top ten clones hold approximately 7.9% of a sample with approximately 70,000 clones, 84% of them seen once. The sequenced sample was CD4+ or CD8+ T cells sorted from blood, obtained in a trial of the OX40 agonist ivuxolimab. The receptors come from an adult with an advanced solid tumor such as melanoma, head and neck, liver or kidney cancer. Each CDR3 is given with its conserved first and last residue. The order of the fields is J gene, V gene, D gene, clone size, CDR3 protein, CDR3 DNA. The D gene is left open where the match is weak. Size is omitted from some rows. Given values are once, few, many or a class for expanded clones.

j_call: TRBJ1-2
v_call: TRBV18
d_call: TRBD1
clone_size: few
cdr3_aa: CASSPRTGNEDGYTF
cdr3_nt: TGTGCCAGCTCACCTCGGACAGGGAACGAGGATGGCTACACCTTC

j_call: TRBJ2-1
v_call: TRBV14
d_call: -
clone_size: -
cdr3_aa: CASSQLAASSYNEQFF
cdr3_nt: TGTGCCAGCAGCCAACTAGCCGCGAGCTCCTACAATGAGCAGTTCTTC

j_call: TRBJ2-1
v_call: TRBV11-3
d_call: TRBD2
clone_size: -
cdr3_aa: CASSLRQRGMGEQFF
cdr3_nt: TGTGCCAGCAGCTTGAGACAGCGGGGCATGGGTGAGCAGTTCTTC

j_call: TRBJ1-1
v_call: TRBV14
d_call: -
clone_size: -
cdr3_aa: CASGGFNTEAFF
cdr3_nt: TGTGCCAGCGGAGGGTTTAACACTGAAGCTTTCTTT

j_call: TRBJ2-5
v_call: TRBV7-2
d_call: -
clone_size: -
cdr3_aa: CASSSGLAGETQYF
cdr3_nt: TGTGCCAGCAGCTCAGGGTTGGCGGGAGAGACCCAGTACTTC

j_call: TRBJ1-2
v_call: TRBV15
d_call: -
clone_size: -
cdr3_aa: CATSPAGNYGYTF
cdr3_nt: TGTGCCACCAGCCCGGCGGGGAACTATGGCTACACCTTC

j_call: TRBJ2-7
v_call: TRBV7-9
d_call: -
clone_size: -
cdr3_aa: CASSLLGQGHEQYF
cdr3_nt: TGTGCCAGCAGCTTACTGGGGCAGGGTCACGAGCAGTACTTC

j_call: TRBJ2-1
v_call: TRBV28
d_call: TRBD2
clone_size: -
cdr3_aa: CASSSLGASGGLNEQFF
cdr3_nt: TGTGCCAGCAGTTCATTAGGGGCTAGCGGGGGCCTGAATGAGCAGTTCTTC

j_call: TRBJ1-3
v_call: TRBV13
d_call: -
clone_size: -
cdr3_aa: CASSRISGNTIYF
cdr3_nt: TGTGCCAGCAGTCGGATCTCTGGAAACACCATATATTTT

j_call: TRBJ2-5
v_call: TRBV7-2
d_call: TRBD2
clone_size: -
cdr3_aa: CASSFRRAGVLQETQYF
cdr3_nt: TGTGCCAGCAGCTTTAGGCGAGCGGGGGTACTACAAGAGACCCAGTACTTC

j_call: TRBJ1-6
v_call: TRBV9
d_call: -
clone_size: once
cdr3_aa: CASSVEGSYNSPLHF
cdr3_nt: TGTGCCAGCAGCGTAGAAGGCTCCTATAATTCACCCCTCCACTTT

j_call: TRBJ1-2
v_call: TRBV7-9
d_call: -
clone_size: -
cdr3_aa: CASSLEDFVGYTF
cdr3_nt: TGTGCCAGCAGCTTAGAGGACTTCGTAGGCTACACCTTC

j_call: TRBJ2-4
v_call: TRBV12-5
d_call: -
clone_size: -
cdr3_aa: CASGLGVAKNIQYF
cdr3_nt: TGTGCTAGTGGTTTGGGGGTAGCCAAAAACATTCAGTACTTC

j_call: TRBJ2-7
v_call: TRBV14
d_call: -
clone_size: -
cdr3_aa: CASSQEVGDTYEQYF
cdr3_nt: TGTGCCAGCAGCCAAGAGGTGGGGGACACCTACGAGCAGTACTTC

j_call: TRBJ2-7
v_call: TRBV12-5
d_call: TRBD1
clone_size: once
cdr3_aa: CASAPRDRTYEQYF
cdr3_nt: TGTGCTAGTGCCCCCCGGGACAGGACCTACGAGCAGTACTTC

j_call: TRBJ2-3
v_call: TRBV2
d_call: TRBD2
clone_size: -
cdr3_aa: CASRTSSGSRTDTQYF
cdr3_nt: TGTGCCAGCAGGACCTCTAGCGGGAGTCGGACAGATACGCAGTATTTT

j_call: TRBJ1-3
v_call: TRBV2
d_call: -
clone_size: -
cdr3_aa: CASNRNAGNTIYF
cdr3_nt: TGTGCCAGCAACCGAAACGCTGGAAACACCATATATTTT

j_call: TRBJ2-1
v_call: TRBV5-1
d_call: -
clone_size: -
cdr3_aa: CASTKTPTSQVSYNEQFF
cdr3_nt: TGCGCCAGCACTAAGACCCCCACTAGCCAAGTCTCCTACAATGAGCAGTTCTTC

j_call: TRBJ1-2
v_call: TRBV6-1
d_call: -
clone_size: -
cdr3_aa: CASTDPNYGYTF
cdr3_nt: TGTGCCAGTACGGATCCTAACTATGGCTACACCTTC

j_call: TRBJ2-1
v_call: TRBV5-1
d_call: TRBD2
clone_size: -
cdr3_aa: CASSPQAGGTYNEQFF
cdr3_nt: TGCGCCAGCAGCCCACAAGCGGGAGGAACCTACAATGAGCAGTTCTTC

j_call: TRBJ2-5
v_call: TRBV4-3
d_call: TRBD2
clone_size: -
cdr3_aa: CASSQASGRGTQYF
cdr3_nt: TGCGCCAGCAGCCAGGCTAGCGGGAGGGGGACCCAGTACTTC

j_call: TRBJ1-1
v_call: TRBV2
d_call: TRBD1
clone_size: -
cdr3_aa: CASRPQGAGNTEAFF
cdr3_nt: TGTGCCAGCAGGCCGCAGGGGGCGGGGAACACTGAAGCTTTCTTT

j_call: TRBJ1-4
v_call: TRBV14
d_call: -
clone_size: -
cdr3_aa: CASSPSSGKAFEKLFF
cdr3_nt: TGTGCCAGCAGCCCTTCCTCCGGGAAAGCTTTTGAAAAACTGTTTTTT